This TCR beta chain was profiled in a study of blood T cell repertoires in COVID-19. Study-wide background: The United States, Italy and Spain supplied acute and convalescent COVID-19 samples. Sources were T cells, B-cell-depleted T cells, or PBMCs; the material itself was cDNA or gDNA.

Original data processing: Reference gene primer amplification in the assay estimated nucleated cell counts. Produced via immunoSEQ multiplex PCR; TCRdb's table is partial and in-frame only. V, J and clone size reflect that table, while D and trimming were determined from the DNA. The sample has tens of thousands of clones; approximately 88% are singletons. From germline, CDR1 is SNHLY and CDR2 FYNNEI. Trimming pared 4 bases from V and 7 bases from J, leaving 13 bases between. This CDR3 spans 13 amino acids. This clonotype was obtained from a man aged 55 to 70 with acute or convalescent COVID-19. The chain links TRBV2 to TRBJ1-2; D might be TRBD1 (5 bases). The source material was peripheral blood. CDR3 bases: TGTGCCAGCAGTGCAGGGCAATCCTCTGGCTACACCTTC. Encoded protein: CASSAGQSSGYTF.